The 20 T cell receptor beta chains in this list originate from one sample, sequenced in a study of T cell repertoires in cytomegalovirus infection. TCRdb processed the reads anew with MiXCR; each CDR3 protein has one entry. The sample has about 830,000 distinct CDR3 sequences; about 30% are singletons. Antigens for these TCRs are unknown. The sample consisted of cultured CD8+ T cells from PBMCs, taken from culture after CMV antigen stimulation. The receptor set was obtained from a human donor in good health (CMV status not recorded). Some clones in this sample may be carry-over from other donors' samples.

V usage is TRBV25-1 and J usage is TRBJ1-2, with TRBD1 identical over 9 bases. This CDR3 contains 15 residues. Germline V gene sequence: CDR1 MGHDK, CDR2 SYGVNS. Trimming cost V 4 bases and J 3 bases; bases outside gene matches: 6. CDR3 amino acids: CASSGTGAWDYGYTF. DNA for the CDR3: TGTGCCAGCAGTGGGACAGGGGCCTGGGACTATGGCTACACCTTC.

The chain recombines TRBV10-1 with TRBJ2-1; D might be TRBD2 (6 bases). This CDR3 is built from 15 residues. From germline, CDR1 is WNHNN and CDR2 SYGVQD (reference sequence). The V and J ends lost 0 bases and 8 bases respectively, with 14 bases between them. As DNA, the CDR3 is TGCGCCAGCAGTGAGTCGATCAACCCGGGGGATGAGCAGTTCTTC. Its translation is CASSESINPGDEQFF.

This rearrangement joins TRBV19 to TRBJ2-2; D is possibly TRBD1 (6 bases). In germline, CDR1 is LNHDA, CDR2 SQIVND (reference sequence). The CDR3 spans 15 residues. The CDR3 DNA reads TGTGTCACCGAAGGGCGACAGGAGCTCACCGGGGAGCTGTTTTTT. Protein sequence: CVTEGRQELTGELFF.

DNA for the CDR3: TGTGCCAGCAGTTACTCAGAACAGGGGGAAGAGACCCAGTACTTC. Translated: CASSYSEQGEETQYF. The chain employs TRBV6-2 or TRBV6-3 and TRBJ2-5; 8 nucleotides line up with TRBD1. Germline lookup yields CDR1 MNHEY and CDR2 SVGEGT. The J segment lost 3 bases and the V segment lost 0 bases, leaving 3 bases of the junction unmatched. CDR3 size: 15 residues.

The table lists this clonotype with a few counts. CDR3 in amino acids: CASSFNGGLNTEAFF. In nucleotides, the CDR3 is TGTGCCAGCAGCTTTAACGGGGGACTGAACACTGAAGCTTTCTTT. This sequence joins TRBV7-9 and TRBJ1-1; D is possibly TRBD1 (5 bases). Trimming cost V 3 bases and J 0 bases, with 11 bases left between them. The CDR3 runs to 15 residues. CDR1 and CDR2 from the germline V gene are SEHNR and FQNEAQ (reference sequence).

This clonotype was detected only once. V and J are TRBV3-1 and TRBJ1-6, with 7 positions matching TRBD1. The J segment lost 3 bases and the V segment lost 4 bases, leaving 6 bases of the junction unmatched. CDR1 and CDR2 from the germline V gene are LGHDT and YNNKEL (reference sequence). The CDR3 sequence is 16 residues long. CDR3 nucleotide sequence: TGTGCCAGCAGCCGAACCGGGACAGACTATAATTCACCCCTCCACTTT. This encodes CASSRTGTDYNSPLHF.

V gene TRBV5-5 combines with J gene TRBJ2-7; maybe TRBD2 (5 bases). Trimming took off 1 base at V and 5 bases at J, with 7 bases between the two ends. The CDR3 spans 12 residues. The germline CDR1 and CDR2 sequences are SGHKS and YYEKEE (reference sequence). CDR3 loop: CASSLWGDEQYF. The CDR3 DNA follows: TGTGCCAGCAGCTTGTGGGGAGACGAGCAGTACTTC.

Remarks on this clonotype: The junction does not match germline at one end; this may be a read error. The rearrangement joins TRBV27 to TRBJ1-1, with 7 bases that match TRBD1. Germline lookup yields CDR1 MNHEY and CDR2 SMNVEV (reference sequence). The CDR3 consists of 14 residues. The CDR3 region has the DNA TGTGCCAGCAGTTTACCCGGCAGGGGGGCTGAAGCTTGCTTT. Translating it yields CASSLPGRGAEACF.

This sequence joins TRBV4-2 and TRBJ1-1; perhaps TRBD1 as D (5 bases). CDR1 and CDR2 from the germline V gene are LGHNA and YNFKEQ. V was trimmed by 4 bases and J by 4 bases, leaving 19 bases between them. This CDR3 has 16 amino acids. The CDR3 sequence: CASSPRMVGLGTEAFF. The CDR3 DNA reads TGTGCCAGCAGCCCTCGAATGGTGGGGCTCGGCACTGAAGCTTTCTTT.

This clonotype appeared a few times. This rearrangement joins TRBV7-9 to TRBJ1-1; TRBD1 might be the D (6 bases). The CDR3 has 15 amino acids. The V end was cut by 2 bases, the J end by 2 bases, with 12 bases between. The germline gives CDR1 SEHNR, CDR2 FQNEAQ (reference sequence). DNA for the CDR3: TGTGCCAGCAGCTTACTACGACAGGCCAACACTGAAGCTTTCTTT. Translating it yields CASSLLRQANTEAFF. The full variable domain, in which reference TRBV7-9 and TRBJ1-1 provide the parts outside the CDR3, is DTGVSQNPRHKITKRGQNVTFRCDPISEHNRLYWYRQTLGQGPEFLTYFQNEAQLEKSRLLSDRFSAERPKGSFSTLEIQRTEQGDSAMYLCASSLLRQANTEAFFGQGTRLTVV.

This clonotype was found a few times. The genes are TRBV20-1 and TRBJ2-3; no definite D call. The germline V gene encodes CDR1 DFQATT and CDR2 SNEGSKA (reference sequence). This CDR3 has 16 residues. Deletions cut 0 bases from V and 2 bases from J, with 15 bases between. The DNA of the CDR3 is TGCAGTGCTAGAGATTTCGGATCTCGATCCACAGATACGCAGTATTTT. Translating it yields CSARDFGSRSTDTQYF.

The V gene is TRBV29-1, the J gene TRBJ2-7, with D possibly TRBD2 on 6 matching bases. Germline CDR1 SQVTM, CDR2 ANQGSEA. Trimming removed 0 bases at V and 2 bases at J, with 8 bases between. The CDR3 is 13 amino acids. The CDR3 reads CSVEDGGTYEQYF. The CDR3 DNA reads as TGCAGCGTTGAAGATGGAGGGACCTACGAGCAGTACTTC.

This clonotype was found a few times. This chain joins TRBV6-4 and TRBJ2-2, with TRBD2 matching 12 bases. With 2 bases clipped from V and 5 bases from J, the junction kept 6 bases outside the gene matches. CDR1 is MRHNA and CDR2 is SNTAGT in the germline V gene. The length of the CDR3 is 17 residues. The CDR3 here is CASSDLLAGGTTGELFF. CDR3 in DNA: TGTGCCAGCAGTGACCTACTAGCGGGGGGTACGACCGGGGAGCTGTTTTTT.

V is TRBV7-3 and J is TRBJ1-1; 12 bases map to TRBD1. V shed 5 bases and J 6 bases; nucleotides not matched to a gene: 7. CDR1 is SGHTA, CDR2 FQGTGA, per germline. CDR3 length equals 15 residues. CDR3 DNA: TGTGCCAGCAGCCTCGGGACAGGGGGCTTGGCTGAAGCTTTCTTT. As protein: CASSLGTGGLAEAFF. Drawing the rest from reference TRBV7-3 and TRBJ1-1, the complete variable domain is GAGVSQTPSNKVTEKGKYVELRCDPISGHTALYWYRQSLGQGPEFLIYFQGTGAADDSGLPNDRFFAVRPEGSVSTLKIQRTERGDSAVYLCASSLGTGGLAEAFFGQGTRLTVV.

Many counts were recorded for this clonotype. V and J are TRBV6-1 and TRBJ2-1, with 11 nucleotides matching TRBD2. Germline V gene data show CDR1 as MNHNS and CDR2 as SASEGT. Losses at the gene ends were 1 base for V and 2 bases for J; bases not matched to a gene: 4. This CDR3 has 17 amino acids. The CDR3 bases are TGTGCCAGCAGTGAAGATTTTAGCGGGGGGGCCTACAATGAGCAGTTCTTC. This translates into CASSEDFSGGAYNEQFF.

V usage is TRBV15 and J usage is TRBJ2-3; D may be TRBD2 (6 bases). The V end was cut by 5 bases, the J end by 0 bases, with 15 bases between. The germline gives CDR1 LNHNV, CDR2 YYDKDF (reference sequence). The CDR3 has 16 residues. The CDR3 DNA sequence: TGTGCCACCAGCGGCTCAGGTAGCGGAAGCACAGATACGCAGTATTTT. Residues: CATSGSGSGSTDTQYF.

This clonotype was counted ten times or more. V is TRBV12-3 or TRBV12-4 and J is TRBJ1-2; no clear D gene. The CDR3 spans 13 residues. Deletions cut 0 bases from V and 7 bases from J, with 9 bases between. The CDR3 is CASSLAAPSGYTF. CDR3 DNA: TGTGCCAGCAGTTTAGCCGCTCCCAGTGGCTACACCTTC.

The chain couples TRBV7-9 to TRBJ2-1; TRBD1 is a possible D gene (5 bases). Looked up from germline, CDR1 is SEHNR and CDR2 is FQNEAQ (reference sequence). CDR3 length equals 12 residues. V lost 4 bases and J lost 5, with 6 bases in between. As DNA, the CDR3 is TGTGCCAGCAGCTGGACACACAATGAGCAGTTCTTC. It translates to CASSWTHNEQFF.

The CDR3 here is CASSEYGPGYTF. The CDR3 DNA reads TGTGCCAGCAGTGAATATGGGCCTGGCTACACCTTC. This chain joins TRBV25-1 and TRBJ1-2; D is uncertain. The CDR3 runs to 12 residues. The V end lost 0 bases, the J end lost 7 bases, and 6 bases lay between the germline ends. The germline V gene has CDR1 MGHDK and CDR2 SYGVNS.

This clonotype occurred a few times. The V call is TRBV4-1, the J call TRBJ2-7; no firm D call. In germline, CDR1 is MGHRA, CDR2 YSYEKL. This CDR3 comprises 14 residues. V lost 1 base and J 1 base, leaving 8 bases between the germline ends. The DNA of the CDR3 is TGCGCCAGCAGCCAAGGGGAAGATTCCTACGAGCAGTACTTC. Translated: CASSQGEDSYEQYF.